This TCR beta chain stems from a study of memory CD4+ T cells and cytomegalovirus serostatus. Study information: Healthy Belgian adult donors included nine or ten CMV-positive and about two dozen CMV-negative people.

Germline V gene lookup returns CDR1 SGHAT and CDR2 FQNNGV. CDR3 length: 17 residues. V shed 7 bases and J shed 7 bases, with 25 bases lying between them. The sort gate was single viable CD3+CD4+CD8-CD45RO+ cells for memory CD4+ T cells. The table came from immunoSEQ multiplex PCR; TCRdb's copy has only in-frame clones and leaves some out. The sample has tens of thousands of clones, around four fifths seen once; the top ten hold 0.7% to 0.8%. Input material: memory CD4+ T cells from blood. The rearrangement links TRBV11-2 to TRBJ1-4; D not resolved. The source is an adult in good health and CMV-seronegative. CDR3 bases: TGTGCCAGCACCCTAAACCCCCTCAGGTTACCCCGTGAAAAACTGTTTTTT. This encodes CASTLNPLRLPREKLFF.